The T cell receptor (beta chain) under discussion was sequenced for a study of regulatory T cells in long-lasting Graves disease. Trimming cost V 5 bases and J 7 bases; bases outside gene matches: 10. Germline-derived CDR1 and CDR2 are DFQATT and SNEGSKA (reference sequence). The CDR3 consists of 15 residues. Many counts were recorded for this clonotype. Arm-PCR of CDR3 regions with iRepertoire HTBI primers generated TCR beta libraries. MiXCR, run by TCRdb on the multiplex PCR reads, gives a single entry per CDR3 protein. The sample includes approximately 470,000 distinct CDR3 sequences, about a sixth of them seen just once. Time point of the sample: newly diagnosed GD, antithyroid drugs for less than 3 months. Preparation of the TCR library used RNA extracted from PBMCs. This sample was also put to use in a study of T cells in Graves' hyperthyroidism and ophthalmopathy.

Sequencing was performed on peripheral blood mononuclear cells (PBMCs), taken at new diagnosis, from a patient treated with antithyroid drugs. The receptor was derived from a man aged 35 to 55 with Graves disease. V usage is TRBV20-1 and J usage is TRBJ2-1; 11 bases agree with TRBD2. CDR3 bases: TGCAGTGCTGATACTAGCGGGAGTTCAAAGAATGAGCAGTTCTTC. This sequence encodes CSADTSGSSKNEQFF.